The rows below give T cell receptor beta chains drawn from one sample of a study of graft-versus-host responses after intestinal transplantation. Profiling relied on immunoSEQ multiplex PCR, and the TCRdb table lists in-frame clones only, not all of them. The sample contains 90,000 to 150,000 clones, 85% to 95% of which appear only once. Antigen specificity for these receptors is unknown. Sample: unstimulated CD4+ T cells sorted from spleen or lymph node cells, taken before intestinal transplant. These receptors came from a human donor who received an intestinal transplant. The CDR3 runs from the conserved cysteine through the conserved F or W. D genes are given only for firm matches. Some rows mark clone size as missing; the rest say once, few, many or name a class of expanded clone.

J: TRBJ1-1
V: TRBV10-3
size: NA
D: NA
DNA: TGTGCCATCAGTGACGGGGGGGCCAACACTGAAGCTTTCTTT
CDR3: CAISDGGANTEAFF

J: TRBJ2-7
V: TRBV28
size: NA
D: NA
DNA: TGTGCCAGCAGTCCACAGATACGGACTGGTACCTACGAGCAGTACTTC
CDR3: CASSPQIRTGTYEQYF

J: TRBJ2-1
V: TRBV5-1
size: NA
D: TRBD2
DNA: TGCGCCAGCAGCCGCTCTGGGACTAGCGGGAGAGGCCCCTACAATGAGCAGTTCTTC
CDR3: CASSRSGTSGRGPYNEQFF

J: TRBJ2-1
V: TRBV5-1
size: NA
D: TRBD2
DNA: TGCGCCAGCAGCTTGTCGCTAGCGGGAGCCAATGAGCAGTTCTTC
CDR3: CASSLSLAGANEQFF

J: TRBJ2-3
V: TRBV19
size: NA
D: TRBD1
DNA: TGTGCCAGTAGTATCGGACAGGCCCCTAGCACAGATACGCAGTATTTT
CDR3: CASSIGQAPSTDTQYF

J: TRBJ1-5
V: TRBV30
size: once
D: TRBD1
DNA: TGTGCCTGGAGTGCCTATGGGACAGGCAATCAGCCCCAGCATTTT
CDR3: CAWSAYGTGNQPQHF

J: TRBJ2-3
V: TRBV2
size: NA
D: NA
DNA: TGTGCCAGCGACGGAGCAGATACGCAGTATTTT
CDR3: CASDGADTQYF

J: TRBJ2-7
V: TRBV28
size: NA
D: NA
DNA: TGTGCCAGCAGTTTTCAGGGTGGGTCCTACGAGCAGTACTTC
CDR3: CASSFQGGSYEQYF

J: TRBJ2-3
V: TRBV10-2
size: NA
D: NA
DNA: TGCGCCAGCAGTGGGCGCACAGGGACGCGCACAGATACGCAGTATTTT
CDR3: CASSGRTGTRTDTQYF

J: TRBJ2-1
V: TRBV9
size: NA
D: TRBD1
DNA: TGTGCCAGCAGCGTAGCCGGGGACAGGGTCTCCATGGGGGAGCAGTTCTTC
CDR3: CASSVAGDRVSMGEQFF

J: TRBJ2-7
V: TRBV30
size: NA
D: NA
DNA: TGTGCCTGGAGTATATCTCCCCCTGAGGAGAACTACGAGCAGTACTTC
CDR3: CAWSISPPEENYEQYF

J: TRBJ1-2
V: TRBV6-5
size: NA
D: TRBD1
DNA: TGTGCCAGCAGAAACAGGGGTGGGGGCTACACCTTC
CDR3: CASRNRGGGYTF

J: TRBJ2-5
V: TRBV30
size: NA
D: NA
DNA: TGTGCCTGGAGTGTATCGGGGGACCTGAGGGGGACCCAGTACTTC
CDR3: CAWSVSGDLRGTQYF

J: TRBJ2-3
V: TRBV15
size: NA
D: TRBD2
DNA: TGTGCCACGAGCCCCGGGCTAGCGGGAGGGCGATATACGCAGTATTTT
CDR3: CATSPGLAGGRYTQYF

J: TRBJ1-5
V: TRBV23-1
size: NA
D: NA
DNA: TGCGCCAGCAGTCGCTACGGCTTAAATCAGCCCCAGCATTTT
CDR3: CASSRYGLNQPQHF

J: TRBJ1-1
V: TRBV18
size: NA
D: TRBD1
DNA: TGTGCCAGCTCACCGGGACAGGAGAACACTGAAGCTTTCTTT
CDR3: CASSPGQENTEAFF

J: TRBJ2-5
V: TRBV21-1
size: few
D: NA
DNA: TGTGCCAGCGGTGGTACAGGGCGCGTGGAGACCCAGTACTTC
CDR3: CASGGTGRVETQYF

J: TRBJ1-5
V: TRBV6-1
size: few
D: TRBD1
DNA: TGTGCCAGCAGTGGACAGGGGGCGGTTCAGCCCCAGCATTTT
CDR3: CASSGQGAVQPQHF

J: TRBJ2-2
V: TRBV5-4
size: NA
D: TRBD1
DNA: TGTGCCAGCAGCTTCTACAGGGGCACCGGGGAGCTGTTTTTT
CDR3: CASSFYRGTGELFF

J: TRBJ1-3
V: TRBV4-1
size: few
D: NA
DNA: TGCGCCAGCAGCCAAGATATGCCAGCACCAAACACCATATATTTT
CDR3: CASSQDMPAPNTIYF

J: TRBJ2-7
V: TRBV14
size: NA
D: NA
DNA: TGTGCCAGCAGCCAAGGGCTTCTCGAGCAGTACTTC
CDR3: CASSQGLLEQYF

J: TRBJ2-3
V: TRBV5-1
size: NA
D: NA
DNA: TGCGCCAGCAGCTCGCAGCTGAGGGGGGAGAGAGGCACAGATACGCAGTATTTT
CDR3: CASSSQLRGERGTDTQYF

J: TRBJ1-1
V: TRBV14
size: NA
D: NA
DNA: TGTGCCAGCAGCCGCCGGACTGAAGCTTTCTTT
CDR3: CASSRRTEAFF

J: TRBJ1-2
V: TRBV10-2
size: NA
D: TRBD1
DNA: TGCGCCAGCAGCGATCCGGGACAGGGGGCGCAGGGCTACACCTTC
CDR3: CASSDPGQGAQGYTF

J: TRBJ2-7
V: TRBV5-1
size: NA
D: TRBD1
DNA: TGCGCCAGCAGCTCGGACAGGGGGAGGGACGAGCAGTACTTC
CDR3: CASSSDRGRDEQYF

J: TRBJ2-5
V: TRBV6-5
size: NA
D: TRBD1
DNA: TGTGCCAGCAGTTACTCGGGGACAGGGGGCGAGACCCAGTACTTC
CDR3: CASSYSGTGGETQYF

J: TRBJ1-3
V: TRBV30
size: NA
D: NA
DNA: TGTGCCTGGAGTGACAGAAGCTCTGGAAACACCATATATTTT
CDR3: CAWSDRSSGNTIYF

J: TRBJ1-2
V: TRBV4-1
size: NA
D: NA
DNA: TGCGCCAGCAGCCAAGAGCCCCTTGAAAGCTATGGCTACACCTTC
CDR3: CASSQEPLESYGYTF

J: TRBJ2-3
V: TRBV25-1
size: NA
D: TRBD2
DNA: TGTGCCAGCAGTGCAGGACTAGCGGGAGGACCTGATACGCAGTATTTT
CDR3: CASSAGLAGGPDTQYF

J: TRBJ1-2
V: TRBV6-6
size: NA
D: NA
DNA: TGTGCCAGCAGTCAACAGGGATCGTACGGCTACACCTTC
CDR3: CASSQQGSYGYTF

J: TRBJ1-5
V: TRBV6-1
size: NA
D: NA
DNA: TGTGCCAGCAGTGGGGTTTTTGCAGGAGATCAGCCCCAGCATTTT
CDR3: CASSGVFAGDQPQHF

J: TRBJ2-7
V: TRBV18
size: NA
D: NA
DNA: TGTGCCAGCTCACCCCTCAGGGTAGGGGTTGAGTACGAGCAGTACTTC
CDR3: CASSPLRVGVEYEQYF

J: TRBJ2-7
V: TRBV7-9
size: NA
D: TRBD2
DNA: TGTGCCAGCAGCCCGGTCCGGACTAGCGGGAGGCGAGCCTACGAGCAGTACTTC
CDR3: CASSPVRTSGRRAYEQYF

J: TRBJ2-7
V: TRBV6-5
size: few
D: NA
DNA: TGTGCCAGCAGTGAACAGGGAACCTACGAGCAGTACTTC
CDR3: CASSEQGTYEQYF

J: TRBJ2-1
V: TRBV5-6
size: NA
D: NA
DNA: TGTGCCAGCAGCCCTCTATTTGGAGCGCCGTTAGCCGATGAGCAGTTCTTC
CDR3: CASSPLFGAPLADEQFF

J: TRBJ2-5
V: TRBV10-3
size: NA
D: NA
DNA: TGTGCCACCTCGGCTCGCAGGGAGACCCAGTACTTC
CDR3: CATSARRETQYF

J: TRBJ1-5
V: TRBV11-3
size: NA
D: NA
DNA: TGTGCCAGCAGCTTAGGAAATCAGCCCCAGCATTTT
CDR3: CASSLGNQPQHF

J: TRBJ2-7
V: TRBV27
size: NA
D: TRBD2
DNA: TGTGCCAGCCGGGACAGTCAAACTAGCGGGAGTAACGAGCAGTACTTC
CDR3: CASRDSQTSGSNEQYF

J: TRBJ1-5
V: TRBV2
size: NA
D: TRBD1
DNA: TGTGCCAGCGGACAGGGAGGGCAGCCCCAGCATTTT
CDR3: CASGQGGQPQHF

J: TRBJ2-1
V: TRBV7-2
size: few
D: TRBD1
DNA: TGTGCCAGCAGCTTAGCAGGGACAGCTAAGCAGTTCTTC
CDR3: CASSLAGTAKQFF

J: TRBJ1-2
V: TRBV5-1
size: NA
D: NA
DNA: TGCGCCAGCAGCTTGGGCGAAACCTATGGCTACACCTTC
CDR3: CASSLGETYGYTF

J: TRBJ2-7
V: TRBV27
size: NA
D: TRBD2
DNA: TGTGCCAGCAGAAACCAAGGTCGCGGGAGTCCGTCCTACGAGCAGTACTTC
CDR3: CASRNQGRGSPSYEQYF

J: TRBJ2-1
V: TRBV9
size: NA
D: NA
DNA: TGTGCCAGCAGCGTAGGACGGACTATAAACAATGAGCAGTTCTTC
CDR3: CASSVGRTINNEQFF

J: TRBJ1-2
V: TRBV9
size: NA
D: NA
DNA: TGTGCCAGCAGCGCCGACGTGGGCTATGGCTACACCTTC
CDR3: CASSADVGYGYTF

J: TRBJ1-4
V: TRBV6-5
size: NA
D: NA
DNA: TGTGCCAGCAGGCCCGGGGACGGAGGTAATGAAAAACTGTTTTTT
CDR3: CASRPGDGGNEKLFF

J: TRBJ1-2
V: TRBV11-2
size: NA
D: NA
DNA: TGTGCCAGCAGCTTAGTTCCCCGAGGCCAGGGCCCCGGTGGCTACACCTTC
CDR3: CASSLVPRGQGPGGYTF

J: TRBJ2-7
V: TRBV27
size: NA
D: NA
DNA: TGTGCCAGCAGGGATGGGCTAAGGTCCTACGAGCAGTACTTC
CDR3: CASRDGLRSYEQYF

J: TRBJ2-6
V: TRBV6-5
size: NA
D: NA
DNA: TGTGCCAGCAGTTACACCCACTCTGGGGCCAACGTCCTGACTTTC
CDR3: CASSYTHSGANVLTF

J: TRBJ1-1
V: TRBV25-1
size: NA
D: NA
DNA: TGTGCCAGCAGTTATGGCAGGGCTAACACTGAAGCTTTCTTT
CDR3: CASSYGRANTEAFF

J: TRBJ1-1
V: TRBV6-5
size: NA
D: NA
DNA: TGTGCCAGCAGTTACGCGAGAAACACTGAAGCTTTCTTT
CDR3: CASSYARNTEAFF

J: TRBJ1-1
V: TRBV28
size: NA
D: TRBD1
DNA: TGTGCCAGCAGTCCTCCGGCAGGGGGCGTGGGTTTGGGAGATTTCTTT
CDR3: CASSPPAGGVGLGDFF

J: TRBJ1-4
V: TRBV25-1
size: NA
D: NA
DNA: TGTGCCAGCAGTCGGGGCCCCTTTAATGAAAAACTGTTTTTT
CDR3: CASSRGPFNEKLFF

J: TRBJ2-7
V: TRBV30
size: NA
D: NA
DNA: TGTGCCTGGACACCCGCCACCGGGGAGCAGTACTTC
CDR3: CAWTPATGEQYF

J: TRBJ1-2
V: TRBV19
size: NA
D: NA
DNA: TGTGCCAGTAGTAATTGGGGCTCAGCTAACTATGGCTACACCTTC
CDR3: CASSNWGSANYGYTF